This T cell receptor beta chain was identified in a study of T-cell reconstitution after alpha-beta-depleted transplantation in children. General observations from the study: Hyperexpanded clones declined; after one year, newly produced T cells mostly supplied diversity. It was reported that alpha-beta T cells came from several hundred expanded graft clones (about two months after transplant).

The V segment lost 4 bases and the J segment 5 bases; nucleotides outside the gene matches: 8. Per the germline V gene, CDR1 is SGHTA and CDR2 is FQGNSA. The CDR3 is 16 amino acids. During its preparation, the TCRbeta library received unique molecular identifiers. TCRdb re-called the PCR reads through MiXCR, storing one row per CDR3 protein. The table includes fewer than 550,000 distinct CDR3 sequences, more than 9.5% detected once. Note on this clonotype: Its antigen is as yet unknown.

The rearrangement joins TRBV7-2 to TRBJ2-1; 10 nucleotides line up with TRBD2. This sequence was found in a female patient aged 2-10 years who had a stem cell transplant for aplastic anemia, so the T cells may come from the graft donor. The material was PBMCs, mostly from graft donor cells, obtained 180 days after TCRalphabeta/CD19-depleted stem cell transplant. CDR3 sequence: CASSWPSGRGDNEQFF. As DNA, the CDR3 is TGTGCCAGCAGCTGGCCGAGCGGGAGGGGAGACAATGAGCAGTTCTTC.